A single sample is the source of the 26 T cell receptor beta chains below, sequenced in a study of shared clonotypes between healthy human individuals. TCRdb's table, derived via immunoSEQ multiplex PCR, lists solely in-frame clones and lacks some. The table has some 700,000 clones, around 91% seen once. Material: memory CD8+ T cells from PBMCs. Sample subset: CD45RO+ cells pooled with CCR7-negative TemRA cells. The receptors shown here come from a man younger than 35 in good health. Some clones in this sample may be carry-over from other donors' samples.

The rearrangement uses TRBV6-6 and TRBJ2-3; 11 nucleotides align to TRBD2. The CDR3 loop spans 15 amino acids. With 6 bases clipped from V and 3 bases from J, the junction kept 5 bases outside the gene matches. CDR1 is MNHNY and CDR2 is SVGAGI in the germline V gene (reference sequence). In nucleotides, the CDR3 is TGTGCCAGCAGCTCACTAGCGGGGGTAACAGATACGCAGTATTTT. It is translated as CASSSLAGVTDTQYF.

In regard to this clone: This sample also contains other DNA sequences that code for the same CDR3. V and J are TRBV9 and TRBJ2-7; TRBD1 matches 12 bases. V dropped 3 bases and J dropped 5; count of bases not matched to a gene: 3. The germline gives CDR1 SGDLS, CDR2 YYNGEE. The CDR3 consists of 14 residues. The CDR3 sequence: CASSAGTGGNEQYF. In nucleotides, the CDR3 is TGTGCCAGCAGCGCCGGGACAGGGGGCAACGAGCAGTACTTC.

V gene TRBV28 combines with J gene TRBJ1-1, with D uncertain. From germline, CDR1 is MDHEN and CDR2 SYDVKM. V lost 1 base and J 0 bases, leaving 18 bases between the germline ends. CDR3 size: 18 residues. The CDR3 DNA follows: TGTGCCAGCAGTTTATTAATTAATCAGTTGACCATGAACACTGAAGCTTTCTTT. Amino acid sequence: CASSLLINQLTMNTEAFF.

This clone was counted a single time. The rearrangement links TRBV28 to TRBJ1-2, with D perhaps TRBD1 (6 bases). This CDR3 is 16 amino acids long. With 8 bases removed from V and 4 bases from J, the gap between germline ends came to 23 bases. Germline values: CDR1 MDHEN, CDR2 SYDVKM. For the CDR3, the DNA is TGTGCCAGCTGCTTCCCTAGTATGGGGGGGCGCTATGGCTACACCTTC. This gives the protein CASCFPSMGGRYGYTF.

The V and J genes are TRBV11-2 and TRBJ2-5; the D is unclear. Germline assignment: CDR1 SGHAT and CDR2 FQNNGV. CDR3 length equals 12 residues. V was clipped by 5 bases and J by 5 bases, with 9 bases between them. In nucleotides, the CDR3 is TGTGCCAGCAGCGCCTCGCGGGAGACCCAGTACTTC. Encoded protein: CASSASRETQYF.

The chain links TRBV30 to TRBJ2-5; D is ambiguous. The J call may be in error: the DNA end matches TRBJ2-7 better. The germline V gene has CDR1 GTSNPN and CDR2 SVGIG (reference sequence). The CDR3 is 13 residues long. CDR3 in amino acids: CAWSVTVYYEQYF. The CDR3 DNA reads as TGTGCCTGGAGTGTAACAGTCTACTACGAGCAGTACTTC.

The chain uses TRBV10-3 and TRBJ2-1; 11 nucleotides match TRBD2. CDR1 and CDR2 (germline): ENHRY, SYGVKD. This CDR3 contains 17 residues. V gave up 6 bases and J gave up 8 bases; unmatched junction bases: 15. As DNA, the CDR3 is TGTGCCATCAGGATCTGGAACCTAGCGGGAGGTCGGGATGAGCAGTTCTTC. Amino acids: CAIRIWNLAGGRDEQFF.

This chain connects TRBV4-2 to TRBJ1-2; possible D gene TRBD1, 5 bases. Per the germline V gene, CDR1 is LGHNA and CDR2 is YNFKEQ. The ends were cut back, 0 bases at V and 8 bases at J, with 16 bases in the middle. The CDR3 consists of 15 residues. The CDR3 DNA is TGTGCCAGCAGCCAAGAGGGATGGGGGTCTTGGGGCTACACCTTC. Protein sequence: CASSQEGWGSWGYTF.

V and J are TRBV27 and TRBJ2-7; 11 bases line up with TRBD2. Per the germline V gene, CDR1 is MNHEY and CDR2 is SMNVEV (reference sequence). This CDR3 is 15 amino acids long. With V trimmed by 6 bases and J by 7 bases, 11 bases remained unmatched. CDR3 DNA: TGTGCCAGCAGACCTGTCCCTAGCGGGAGGAGAGAGCAGTACTTC. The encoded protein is CASRPVPSGRREQYF.

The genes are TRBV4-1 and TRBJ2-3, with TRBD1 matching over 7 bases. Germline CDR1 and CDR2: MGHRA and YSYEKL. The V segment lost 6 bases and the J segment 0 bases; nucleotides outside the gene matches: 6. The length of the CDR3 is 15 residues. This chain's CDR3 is CASRRETGSTDTQYF. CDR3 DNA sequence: TGCGCCAGCAGAAGGGAGACAGGGAGCACAGATACGCAGTATTTT.

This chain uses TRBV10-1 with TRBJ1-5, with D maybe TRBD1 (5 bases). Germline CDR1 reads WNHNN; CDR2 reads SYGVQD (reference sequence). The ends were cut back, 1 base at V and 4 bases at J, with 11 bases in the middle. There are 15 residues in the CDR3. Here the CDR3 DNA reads TGCGCCAGCAGTGAGTGCAGGGACCTAAATCAGCCCCAGCATTTT. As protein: CASSECRDLNQPQHF.

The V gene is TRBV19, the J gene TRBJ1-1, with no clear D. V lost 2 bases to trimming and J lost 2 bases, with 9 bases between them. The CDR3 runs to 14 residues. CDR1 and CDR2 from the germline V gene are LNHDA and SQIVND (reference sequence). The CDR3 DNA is TGTGCCAGTAGTATACAGACTGGAAACACTGAAGCTTTCTTT. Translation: CASSIQTGNTEAFF.

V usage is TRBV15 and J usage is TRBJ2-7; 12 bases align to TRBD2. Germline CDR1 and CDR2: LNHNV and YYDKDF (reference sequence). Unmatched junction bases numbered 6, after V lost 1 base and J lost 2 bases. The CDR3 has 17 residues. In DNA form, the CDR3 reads TGTGCCACCAGCAGAGGGCTAGCGGGAGGGACTACCTACGAGCAGTACTTC. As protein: CATSRGLAGGTTYEQYF.

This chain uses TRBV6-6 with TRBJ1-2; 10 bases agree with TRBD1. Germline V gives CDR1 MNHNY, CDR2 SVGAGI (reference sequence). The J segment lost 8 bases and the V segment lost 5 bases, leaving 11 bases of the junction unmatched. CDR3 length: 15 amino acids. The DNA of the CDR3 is TGTGCCAGCAGTGCCGGGACAGGGGCGGGCGAGGGCTACACCTTC. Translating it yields CASSAGTGAGEGYTF.

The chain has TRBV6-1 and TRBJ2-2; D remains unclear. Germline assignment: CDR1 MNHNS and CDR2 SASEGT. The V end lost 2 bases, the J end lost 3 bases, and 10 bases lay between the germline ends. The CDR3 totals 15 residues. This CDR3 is CASSEKVQDTGELFF. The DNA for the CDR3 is TGTGCCAGCAGTGAAAAGGTCCAGGACACCGGGGAGCTGTTTTTT.

The CDR3 DNA sequence: TGTGCCAGCAGCTCCGGACGGGAAGGGTGGCCCCAGCATTTT. Translation gives CASSSGREGWPQHF. The V call is TRBV6-5, the J call TRBJ1-5; D is unclear. CDR3 size: 14 residues. The germline V gene encodes CDR1 MNHEY and CDR2 SVGAGI. V was cut by 6 bases and J by 9 bases, with 18 bases left in between.

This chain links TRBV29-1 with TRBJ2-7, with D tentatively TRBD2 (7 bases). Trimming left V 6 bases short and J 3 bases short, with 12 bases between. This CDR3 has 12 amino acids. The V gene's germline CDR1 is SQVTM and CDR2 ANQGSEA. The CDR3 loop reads CSVPGGHYEQYF. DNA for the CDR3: TGCAGCGTGCCCGGGGGGCACTACGAGCAGTACTTC.

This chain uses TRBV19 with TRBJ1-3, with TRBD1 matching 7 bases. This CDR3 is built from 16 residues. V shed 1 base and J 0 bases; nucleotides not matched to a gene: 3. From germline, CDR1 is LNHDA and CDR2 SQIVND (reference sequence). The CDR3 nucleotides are TGTGCCAGTAGTATAGCCGGGACAGTCTCTGGAAACACCATATATTTT. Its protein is CASSIAGTVSGNTIYF.

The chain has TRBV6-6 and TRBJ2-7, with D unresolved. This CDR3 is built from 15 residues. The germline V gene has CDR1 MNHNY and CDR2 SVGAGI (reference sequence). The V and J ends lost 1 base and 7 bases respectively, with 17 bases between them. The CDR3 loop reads CASSYLGFSQEEQYF. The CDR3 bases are TGTGCCAGCAGTTACTTAGGGTTCAGCCAGGAGGAGCAGTACTTC.

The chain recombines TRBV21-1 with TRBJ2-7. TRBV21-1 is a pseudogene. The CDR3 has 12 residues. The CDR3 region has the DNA TGTGCCAGCAGCAGCCGGCCTTACGAGCAGTACTTC. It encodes CASSSRPYEQYF.

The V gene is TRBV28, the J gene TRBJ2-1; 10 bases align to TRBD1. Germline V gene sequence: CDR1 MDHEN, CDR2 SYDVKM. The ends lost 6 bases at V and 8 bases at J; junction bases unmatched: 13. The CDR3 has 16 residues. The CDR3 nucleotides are TGTGCCAGCAGGTTCGACAGGGGGCGCGGCGAGGATGAGCAGTTCTTC. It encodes CASRFDRGRGEDEQFF.

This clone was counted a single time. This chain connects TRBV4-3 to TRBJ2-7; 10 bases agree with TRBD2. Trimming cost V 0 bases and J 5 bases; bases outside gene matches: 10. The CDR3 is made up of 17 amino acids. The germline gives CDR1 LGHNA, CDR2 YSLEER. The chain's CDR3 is CASSQDPSGRATNEQYF. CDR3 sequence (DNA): TGCGCCAGCAGCCAAGATCCGAGCGGGAGGGCCACGAACGAGCAGTACTTC.

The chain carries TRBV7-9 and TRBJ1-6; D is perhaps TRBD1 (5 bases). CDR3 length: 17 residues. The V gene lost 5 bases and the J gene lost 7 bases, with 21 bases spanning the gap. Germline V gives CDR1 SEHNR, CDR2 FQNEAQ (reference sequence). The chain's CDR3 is CASSHPGMRVGNSPLHF. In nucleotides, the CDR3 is TGTGCCAGCAGCCACCCAGGGATGAGGGTGGGGAATTCACCCCTCCACTTT.

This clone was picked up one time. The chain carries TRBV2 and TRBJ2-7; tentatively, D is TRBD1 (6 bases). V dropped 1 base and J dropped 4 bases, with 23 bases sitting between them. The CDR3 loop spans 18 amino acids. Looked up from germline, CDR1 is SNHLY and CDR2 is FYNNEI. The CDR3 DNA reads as TGTGCCAGCAGTGAAGACTTCATGGGGCGCGAAGGGGGATACGAGCAGTACTTC. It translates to CASSEDFMGREGGYEQYF. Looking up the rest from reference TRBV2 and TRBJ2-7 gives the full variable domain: EPEVTQTPSHQVTQMGQEVILRCVPISNHLYFYWYRQILGQKVEFLVSFYNNEISEKSEIFDDQFSVERPDGSNFTLKIRSTKLEDSAMYFCASSEDFMGREGGYEQYFGPGTRLTVT.

The CDR3 DNA sequence: TGTGCCAGCAGTCCAACAGGGCAGGGGGCCTACGAGCAGTACTTC. Its protein is CASSPTGQGAYEQYF. V is TRBV13 and J is TRBJ2-7; TRBD1 matches at 7 bases. The CDR3 loop spans 15 amino acids. V lost 6 bases, J lost 2 bases, and 10 bases stayed unmatched. The germline gives CDR1 PRHDT, CDR2 FYEKMQ (reference sequence).

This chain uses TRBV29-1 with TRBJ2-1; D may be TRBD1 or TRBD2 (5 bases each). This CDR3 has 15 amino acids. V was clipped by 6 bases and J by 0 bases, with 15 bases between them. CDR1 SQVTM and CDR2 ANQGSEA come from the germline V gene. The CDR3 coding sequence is TGCAGCGTCCAGGGAGTACCATACTCCTACAATGAGCAGTTCTTC. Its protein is CSVQGVPYSYNEQFF.